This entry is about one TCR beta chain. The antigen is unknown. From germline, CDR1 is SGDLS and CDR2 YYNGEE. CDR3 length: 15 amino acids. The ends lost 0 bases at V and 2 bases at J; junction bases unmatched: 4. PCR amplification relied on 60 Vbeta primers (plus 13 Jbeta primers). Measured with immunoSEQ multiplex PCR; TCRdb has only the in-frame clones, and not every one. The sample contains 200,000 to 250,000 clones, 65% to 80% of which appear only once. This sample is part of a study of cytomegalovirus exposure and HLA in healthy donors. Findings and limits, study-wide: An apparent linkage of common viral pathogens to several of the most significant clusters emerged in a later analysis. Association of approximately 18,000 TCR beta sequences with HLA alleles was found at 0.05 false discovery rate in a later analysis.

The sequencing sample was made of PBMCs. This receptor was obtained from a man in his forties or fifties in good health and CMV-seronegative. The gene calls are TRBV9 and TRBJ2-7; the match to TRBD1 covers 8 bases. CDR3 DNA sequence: TGTGCCAGCAGCGTAGCGGACAGGGCCGCCTACGAGCAGTACTTC. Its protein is CASSVADRAAYEQYF.